The sequence of this T cell receptor (beta chain) was determined in a study of blood T cell repertoires in COVID-19. The protocol was immunoSEQ multiplex PCR, while the TCRdb copy is restricted to in-frame clones and leaves out a portion. This sample has 50,000 to 70,000 clones, with roughly 84% found just once. Trimming left V 6 bases short and J 0 bases short, with 12 bases between. This CDR3 contains 14 residues. Germline CDR1 and CDR2: SGDLS and YYNGEE. The chain uses TRBV9 and TRBJ1-1; D is ambiguous. The TCR comes from an elderly man with COVID-19, enrolled during active disease. Source material: peripheral blood. CDR3 DNA: TGTGCCAGCACCCCTTTTGGGCTGAACACTGAAGCTTTCTTT. Translation: CASTPFGLNTEAFF. Supplemented by reference TRBV9 and TRBJ1-1, the full variable domain reads DSGVTQTPKHLITATGQRVTLRCSPRSGDLSVYWYQQSLDQGLQFLIQYYNGEERAKGNILERFSAQQFPDLHSELNLSSLELGDSALYFCASTPFGLNTEAFFGQGTRLTVV.